The rows below give T cell receptor beta chains drawn from one sample of a study of shared clonotypes between healthy human individuals. Some clones are missing from TCRdb's copy, which holds only in-frame ones; the method was immunoSEQ multiplex PCR. This sample has roughly 2.2 million clones; 85% to 95% occur once, and the top ten carry 0.39%. Sequenced input: naive CD4+ T cells from PBMCs. These receptors all stem from a man in his late teens or twenties in good health. Some clones in this sample may be carry-over from other donors' samples. CDR3s include the opening cysteine and the closing phenylalanine or tryptophan. A D gene is named only where the DNA matches it firmly. The size of a clone is reported for some rows only, either as once, few or many, or as a class for expanded clones.

TRBV5-4	.	TRBJ1-1	.	CASSPGGRVGQNTEAFF	TGTGCCAGCAGTCCTGGAGGCAGGGTGGGCCAGAACACTGAAGCTTTCTTT
TRBV5-1	TRBD1	TRBJ2-2	.	CASSLKGAIGELFF	TGCGCCAGCAGCTTGAAGGGGGCTATCGGGGAGCTGTTTTTT
TRBV6-6	.	TRBJ1-3	.	CASSYPQDYSGNTIYF	TGTGCCAGCAGTTACCCGCAGGACTACTCTGGAAACACCATATATTTT
TRBV5-1	TRBD1	TRBJ2-5	.	CASSFRDSKQETQYF	TGCGCCAGCAGCTTCCGGGACAGCAAGCAAGAGACCCAGTACTTC
TRBV4-1	.	TRBJ1-4	.	CASSQDLGGMGEKLFF	TGCGCCAGCAGCCAAGATTTGGGGGGGATGGGTGAAAAACTGTTTTTT
TRBV6-4	.	TRBJ2-3	once	CASSTGGGTDTQYF	TGTGCCAGCAGTACCGGGGGAGGAACAGATACGCAGTATTTT
TRBV7-3	.	TRBJ2-7	.	CASSPGTAMIYEQYF	TGTGCCAGCAGCCCTGGGACGGCTATGATCTACGAGCAGTACTTC
TRBV18	.	TRBJ1-3	.	CASSTPGNAIYF	TGTGCCAGCTCAACCCCGGGAAACGCCATATATTTT
TRBV28	TRBD1	TRBJ2-7	.	CASRGTGSSYEQYF	TGTGCCAGCAGGGGGACAGGGTCTTCCTACGAGCAGTACTTC
TRBV6-1	.	TRBJ2-3	.	CASGLLLVDTQYF	TGTGCCAGCGGCCTCCTACTGGTGGATACGCAGTATTTT
TRBV7-2	.	TRBJ1-5	once	CASSLEGRGLLQHF	TGTGCCAGCAGCTTAGAGGGGAGAGGTCTGCTTCAGCATTTT
TRBV27	TRBD1	TRBJ1-5	once	CASSLRTGLSNQPQHF	TGTGCCAGCAGTTTACGGACAGGGTTAAGCAATCAGCCCCAGCATTTT
TRBV5-1	.	TRBJ2-6	.	CASSLANVLTF	TGCGCCAGCAGCTTGGCCAACGTCCTGACTTTC
TRBV5-1	.	TRBJ1-2	once	CASSLEIGLYGYTF	TGCGCCAGCAGCTTGGAAATTGGCCTCTATGGCTACACCTTC
TRBV21-1	.	TRBJ1-1	.	CASSSPGQKLNTEAFF	TGTGCCAGCTCCTCCCCGGGACAGAAACTGAACACTGAAGCTTTCTTT
TRBV19	.	TRBJ2-1	.	CASPHTRPEQFF	TGTGCCAGCCCTCATACCCGGCCTGAGCAGTTCTTC
TRBV28	.	TRBJ1-4	once	CASSLGGRVNEKLFF	TGTGCCAGCAGTTTGGGGGGACGGGTTAATGAAAAACTGTTTTTT
TRBV7-3	.	TRBJ1-1	few	CASSWALKDLF	TGTGCCAGCAGCTGGGCCCTCAAGGATCTCTTT
TRBV30	.	TRBJ1-5	few	CAWSVGGFNQPQHF	TGTGCCTGGAGTGTAGGGGGATTCAATCAGCCCCAGCATTTT
TRBV5-1	.	TRBJ2-7	.	CASSLGGLSYEQYF	TGCGCCAGCAGCTTGGGGGGCCTCTCCTACGAGCAGTACTTC
TRBV6-6	.	TRBJ2-5	.	CASRRLWETQYF	TGTGCCAGCAGGCGGTTGTGGGAGACCCAGTACTTC
TRBV2	.	TRBJ1-3	once	CASSDAQGVTGGNTIYF	TGTGCCAGCAGTGATGCCCAGGGTGTCACGGGAGGAAACACCATATATTTT
TRBV9	TRBD2	TRBJ2-1	.	CASSVTGTSGSYYNEQFF	TGTGCCAGCAGCGTAACGGGGACTAGCGGGAGCTACTACAATGAGCAGTTCTTC
TRBV7-8	TRBD2	TRBJ2-1	.	CASSSPGREAFLYNEQFF	TGTGCCAGCAGTTCACCCGGGAGGGAGGCCTTCCTTTACAATGAGCAGTTCTTC
TRBV2	.	TRBJ1-2	.	CASNGIVYGYTF	TGTGCCAGCAATGGGATAGTATATGGCTACACCTTC
TRBV18	TRBD1	TRBJ2-6	.	CASSPRQGSSGANVLTF	TGTGCCAGCTCCCCACGACAGGGTAGCTCTGGGGCCAACGTCCTGACTTTC
TRBV27	TRBD2	TRBJ2-3	.	CATMDWTSGRAGSSDTQYF	TGTGCCACCATGGATTGGACTAGCGGGAGGGCCGGGTCTAGCGATACGCAGTATTTT
TRBV7-3	.	TRBJ2-4	.	CASSLSPATKNIQYF	TGTGCCAGCAGCTTAAGCCCAGCAACCAAAAACATTCAGTACTTC
TRBV29-1	TRBD1	TRBJ2-4	.	CSAWVRGLTKNIQYF	TGCAGCGCATGGGTCAGGGGGCTGACCAAAAACATTCAGTACTTC
TRBV29-1	.	TRBJ1-4	.	CSVEGGPGDGEKLFF	TGCAGCGTTGAAGGTGGCCCAGGGGACGGGGAAAAACTGTTTTTT
TRBV5-1	TRBD1	TRBJ1-2	.	CASSRSGQGGGYTF	TGCGCCAGCAGCCGGTCCGGACAGGGAGGTGGCTACACCTTC
TRBV18	.	TRBJ2-7	.	CASSPPLSSYEQYF	TGTGCCAGCTCACCACCGTTGAGCTCCTACGAGCAGTACTTC
TRBV28	.	TRBJ1-5	few	CASRVTGMYQPQHF	TGTGCCAGCAGGGTGACCGGAATGTATCAGCCCCAGCATTTT
TRBV18	.	TRBJ1-2	.	CASSQGVFGYGYTF	TGTGCCAGCTCACAGGGGGTGTTCGGCTATGGCTACACCTTC
TRBV19	.	TRBJ1-5	once	CASSLIVNQPQHF	TGTGCCAGTAGTTTAATAGTGAATCAGCCCCAGCATTTT
TRBV28	.	TRBJ2-3	.	CASSLVNPDTQYF	TGTGCCAGCAGTTTGGTTAACCCAGATACGCAGTATTTT
TRBV7-2	TRBD1	TRBJ2-6	.	CASSLRSGRGTGANVLTF	TGTGCCAGCAGCTTACGGAGCGGCAGGGGGACTGGGGCCAACGTCCTGACTTTC
TRBV7-3	TRBD2	TRBJ2-1	.	CASSLGLAGTEQFF	TGTGCCAGCAGCTTAGGACTAGCGGGAACTGAGCAGTTCTTC
TRBV18	.	TRBJ1-1	once	CASSPQPNTEAFF	TGTGCCAGCTCACCTCAACCCAACACTGAAGCTTTCTTT
TRBV28	.	TRBJ2-1	.	CASSSATGSLHEQFF	TGTGCCAGCAGTTCCGCGACAGGATCATTGCATGAGCAGTTCTTC
TRBV5-6	.	TRBJ2-3	.	CASSLRGPSTDTQYF	TGTGCCAGCAGCTTACGGGGCCCCTCCACAGATACGCAGTATTTT
TRBV28	.	TRBJ2-3	once	CASSLRRGAASTDTQYF	TGTGCCAGCAGTTTACGAAGAGGAGCGGCGAGCACAGATACGCAGTATTTT
TRBV5-1	.	TRBJ1-2	.	CASSSPGGDGYTF	TGCGCCAGCAGCTCCCCCGGGGGGGATGGCTACACCTTC
TRBV10-3	.	TRBJ2-7	.	CAISEFEEYEQYF	TGTGCCATCAGTGAGTTTGAAGAGTACGAGCAGTACTTC
TRBV14	.	TRBJ2-1	.	CASSQYNEQFF	TGTGCCAGCAGCCAGTACAATGAGCAGTTCTTC
TRBV4-1	TRBD1	TRBJ2-7	.	CASSQGLGTGLSYEQYF	TGCGCCAGCAGCCAAGGCCTCGGGACAGGGCTCTCCTACGAGCAGTACTTC
TRBV7-8	TRBD2	TRBJ2-7	.	CASSLVLGGTTYEQYF	TGTGCCAGCAGCTTAGTATTGGGCGGGACTACCTACGAGCAGTACTTC
TRBV4-1	TRBD1	TRBJ2-3	once	CASSQRLGQDPTDTQYF	TGCGCCAGCAGCCAAAGGTTGGGACAGGACCCCACAGATACGCAGTATTTT
TRBV7-3	.	TRBJ2-6	.	CASSFPGTGANVLTF	TGTGCCAGCAGCTTTCCCGGGACTGGGGCCAACGTCCTGACTTTC
TRBV5-1	.	TRBJ2-3	.	CASSAGQGDTDTQYF	TGCGCCAGCAGCGCCGGACAAGGGGACACAGATACGCAGTATTTT
TRBV29-1	TRBD2	TRBJ2-3	.	CSVVSGRESTDTQYF	TGCAGCGTTGTTAGCGGGAGGGAAAGCACAGATACGCAGTATTTT
TRBV5-1	TRBD1	TRBJ1-2	.	CASSLSTGGFDGYTF	TGCGCCAGCAGCTTGTCGACAGGGGGCTTTGACGGCTACACCTTC
TRBV29-1	.	TRBJ1-1	few	CSVENRGRVTEAFF	TGCAGCGTTGAGAATAGGGGCCGAGTCACTGAAGCTTTCTTT
TRBV15	TRBD1	TRBJ2-7	.	CATSRDRGTANYEQYF	TGTGCCACCAGCAGAGATCGAGGGACAGCAAACTACGAGCAGTACTTC
TRBV7-2	.	TRBJ1-1	.	CASSTPSAPNTEAFF	TGTGCCAGCAGCACACCGTCGGCACCGAACACTGAAGCTTTCTTT